This TCR beta chain stems from a study of T cells in Graves' hyperthyroidism and ophthalmopathy. RNA transcripts were the template for amplifying TCR beta CDR3 regions. Using the HTBI primer set, a first-round RT-PCR was run on the TCR CDR3. From the multiplex PCR reads, TCRdb called clonotypes with MiXCR, one entry per CDR3 protein. The sample records approximately 400,000 distinct CDR3 sequences, approximately 15% being singletons. This clonotype was detected a few times. Those with hyperthyroidism were 18 to 65 years old, newly diagnosed, and ill for under 2 months. Germline CDR1 and CDR2: SGHRS and YFSETQ. With 0 bases removed from V and 8 bases from J, the gap between germline ends came to 14 bases. This CDR3 has 15 residues.

The specimen was blood. The chain is built from TRBV5-1 and TRBJ1-4, with D perhaps TRBD1 (6 bases). The clonotype originates from a woman aged 55-69 years with Graves' hyperthyroidism. The CDR3 reads CASSLEAQGWEKLFF. CDR3 nucleotides: TGCGCCAGCAGCTTGGAGGCCCAGGGGTGGGAAAAACTGTTTTTT.